One sample yielded the 12 T cell receptor beta chains listed below, sequenced in a study of T cells after yellow fever vaccination. TCRdb independently ran MiXCR on the 5' RACE reads; one entry per CDR3 protein. The table records 500,000 to 650,000 distinct CDR3 sequences, about 13% of them present only once. Sequencing was performed on PBMCs, taken on the day of the yellow fever booster vaccination. These TCRs come from a man between 25 and 39 years old who received the YFV17D yellow fever vaccine.

The chain joins TRBV7-2 to TRBJ2-1; TRBD1 aligns across 7 bases. Per the germline V gene, CDR1 is SGHTA and CDR2 is FQGNSA. The CDR3 extends over 16 amino acids. With 5 bases clipped from V and 5 bases from J, the junction kept 12 bases outside the gene matches. CDR3 DNA: TGTGCCAGCAGCCCGCGGCTGGGACAGCGGAACAATGAGCAGTTCTTC. Amino acid sequence: CASSPRLGQRNNEQFF.

This clonotype was recorded many times. The chain combines TRBV7-2 with TRBJ2-3; the D call may be TRBD1 or TRBD2 (6 bases each). The germline V gene encodes CDR1 SGHTA and CDR2 FQGNSA. The CDR3 contains 17 residues. V shed 3 bases and J shed 4 bases, with 20 bases lying between them. The CDR3 sequence is CASSLRHGGGMADTQYF. CDR3 sequence (DNA): TGTGCCAGCAGCTTGAGACATGGGGGCGGGATGGCAGATACGCAGTATTTT.

A few counts support this clonotype. The V call is TRBV7-2, the J call TRBJ2-4; no clear D. Trimming pared 5 bases from V and 15 bases from J, leaving 17 bases between. Germline V lookup: CDR1 SGHTA, CDR2 FQGNSA. The CDR3 sequence is 12 residues long. The CDR3 DNA reads as TGTGCCAGCAGCCGACGGGCAACCCAGTGGTACTTC. The encoded protein is CASSRRATQWYF.

The CDR3 spells CASSLFRQGSYEQYF. The CDR3 nucleotides read TGTGCCAGCAGCTTATTCCGACAGGGTAGCTACGAGCAGTACTTC. The gene calls are TRBV7-9 and TRBJ2-7; 7 bases fit TRBD1. Germline lookup yields CDR1 SEHNR and CDR2 FQNEAQ (reference sequence). The CDR3 is made up of 15 amino acids. V lost 2 bases, J lost 3 bases, and 7 bases stayed unmatched.

The rearrangement uses TRBV18 and TRBJ1-2; D is perhaps TRBD1 (6 bases). The V end lost 6 bases, the J end lost 3 bases, and 11 bases lay between the germline ends. The germline V gene encodes CDR1 KGHSH and CDR2 LQKENI. The CDR3 runs 13 residues. The CDR3 DNA sequence: TGTGCCAGCTCTCACAGGGATGACTATGGCTACACCTTC. Its protein is CASSHRDDYGYTF.

This clonotype was seen more than once but under ten times. The rearrangement links TRBV20-1 to TRBJ2-7; TRBD2 aligns across 8 bases. V dropped 0 bases and J dropped 6; count of bases not matched to a gene: 10. Germline V gene data show CDR1 as DFQATT and CDR2 as SNEGSKA (reference sequence). The CDR3 sequence is 15 residues long. DNA of the CDR3: TGCAGTGCTAGAGACGGGGTAGCGGGATCTCCCGAGCAGTACTTC. Its translation is CSARDGVAGSPEQYF.

J is TRBJ2-5 and V is TRBV10-3; D remains unclear. Germline lookup yields CDR1 ENHRY and CDR2 SYGVKD. CDR3 length: 14 residues. Trimming stripped 6 bases from V and 5 bases from J, with 16 bases between. The CDR3, as DNA: TGTGCCATCAGGGGTATGAGGTCTGGGGAGACCCAGTACTTC. Translated, it gives CAIRGMRSGETQYF.

This clonotype was picked up a small number of times. The chain links TRBV12-3 or TRBV12-4 to TRBJ2-1; 9 nucleotides line up with TRBD2. The CDR3 contains 16 residues. J lost 1 base, V lost 9 bases, and 10 bases had no gene match. DNA for the CDR3: TGTGCCAGTGGGCTAGGGCTAGCGGGATCCTACAATGAGCAGTTCTTC. This translates into CASGLGLAGSYNEQFF.

The rearrangement joins TRBV2 to TRBJ2-1, with 7 bases matching TRBD1. Trimming removed 11 bases from V and 2 bases from J; junction bases left unmatched: 6. This CDR3 region has 13 residues. The germline V gene encodes CDR1 SNHLY and CDR2 FYNNEI. This CDR3 is CAGKTGTYNEQFF. The CDR3 DNA reads as TGTGCCGGAAAGACAGGGACCTACAATGAGCAGTTCTTC.

This clonotype was picked up many times. The gene calls are TRBV12-3 or TRBV12-4 and TRBJ2-7; 8 bases are a match to TRBD1. Germline trimming cut 5 bases from V and 2 bases from J; bases unmatched to any gene: 8. The CDR3 spans 15 residues. CDR3 DNA: TGTGCCAGCAGTCCCTCCGGGACAGGACCCTACGAGCAGTACTTC. It specifies CASSPSGTGPYEQYF.

A few counts support this clonotype. V and J are TRBV2 and TRBJ2-7, with D hard to call. CDR1 and CDR2 (germline): SNHLY, FYNNEI. Trimming left V 3 bases short and J 6 bases short, with 9 bases between. The CDR3 is made up of 12 amino acids. The DNA for the CDR3 is TGTGCCAGCAGTGACCGCTTAGGCGAGCAGTACTTC. Translated, it gives CASSDRLGEQYF.

This clonotype has more than one count but fewer than ten. The rearrangement links TRBV4-3 to TRBJ2-7; tentative D call: TRBD2 (6 bases). This CDR3 is 15 amino acids long. CDR1 and CDR2 (germline): LGHNA, YSLEER. The V gene lost 1 base and the J gene lost 2 bases, with 12 bases spanning the gap. CDR3 sequence: CASSQGGGVPYEQYF. The CDR3 DNA sequence: TGCGCCAGCAGCCAAGGTGGAGGGGTCCCCTACGAGCAGTACTTC.